This note documents a single T cell receptor beta chain sequence. The antigen is not known. The record originates from a study of T cell responses to AZD1222 COVID-19 vaccine. Findings and limits, study-wide: Increases in Spike-specific TCR breadth and depth were seen after two AZD1222 doses. Sampled repertoires all dated from after the peak T cell response. Females made up more of the donors, who were largely white British, and clonal diversity may have come out too low. Baseline serology detected seropositivity in only six or seven AZD1222 recipients.

This table comes from immunoSEQ multiplex PCR, and its TCRdb copy is limited to in-frame clones, with some not included. The table records around 120,000 clones, approximately 86% of them present only once. There are 15 residues in the CDR3. Between the trimmed V and J ends, which lost 7 bases and 5 bases, there was a span of 19 bases. The germline gives CDR1 SGHRS, CDR2 YFSETQ. The material was peripheral blood, obtained on day 0 of AZD1222 vaccination. The rearrangement joins TRBV5-1 to TRBJ2-1; no clear D. The source is an adult in good health. The CDR3 DNA follows: TGCGCCAGCGCCTCAAGTCCAGCTGTAAACAATGAGCAGTTCTTC. This translates into CASASSPAVNNEQFF.